This record concerns one T cell receptor beta chain sequence. Its target is not known. These data belong to a study of identical twins. From the 5' RACE reads, TCRdb called clonotypes with MiXCR, one entry per CDR3 protein. The table has fewer than 550,000 distinct CDR3 sequences, 13% to 15% seen once. Notes on the study in general: Cross-sectional statistics, not tracking of the same donors, supported the conclusions.

The CDR3 covers 13 residues. Germline CDR1 SGHVS, CDR2 FNYEAQ. Trimming cost V 5 bases and J 6 bases, with 11 bases left between them. The same data also went into a second study, on yellow fever vaccine responses in identical twins.

The chain uses TRBV7-6 and TRBJ1-5; D is uncertain. The receptor was isolated from a woman younger than 30 in good health. The sequencing sample was made of CD4+ T cells sorted from blood. CDR3 sequence: CASSPHERQPQHF. CDR3 DNA: TGTGCCAGCAGCCCGCATGAGCGTCAGCCCCAGCATTTT.